The 4 T cell receptor beta chains presented below share a single source sample, sequenced in a study of cytomegalovirus exposure and HLA in healthy donors. The PCR made use of 60 Vbeta and 13 Jbeta primers. Profiled with immunoSEQ multiplex PCR; TCRdb holds only in-frame clones, not every one. The repertoire holds about 140,000 clones, over 70% seen once, with roughly 3% in the top ten. The sample was PBMCs. The source is a man aged 35-49 years in good health and CMV-seronegative.

This clone occurred a few times. Written as DNA, the CDR3 is TGTGCCTGGAGTGCAATGAGAAACATTCAGTACTTC. Encoded protein: CAWSAMRNIQYF. This chain links TRBV30 with TRBJ2-4; the D is unclear. This CDR3 region has 12 residues. CDR1 GTSNPN and CDR2 SVGIG come from the germline V gene (reference sequence). The V and J ends lost 1 base and 6 bases respectively, with 7 bases between them.

V usage is TRBV30 and J usage is TRBJ2-7; maybe TRBD2 (6 bases). This CDR3 spans 11 amino acids. Trimming took off 1 base at V and 12 bases at J, with 13 bases between the two ends. The V gene's germline CDR1 is GTSNPN and CDR2 SVGIG (reference sequence). CDR3: CAWSDGGLRYF. CDR3 coding DNA: TGTGCCTGGAGTGATGGAGGGCTTCGGTACTTC. Supplemented by reference TRBV30 and TRBJ2-7, the full variable domain reads SQTIHQWPATLVQPVGSPLSLECTVEGTSNPNLYWYRQAAGRGLQLLFYSVGIGQISSEVPQNLSASRPQDRQFILSSKKLLLSDSGFYLCAWSDGGLRYFGPGTRLTVT.

The chain recombines TRBV5-1 with TRBJ2-1, with 7 bases identical to TRBD1. V was clipped by 3 bases and J by 3 bases; unmatched bases: 6. The CDR3 extends over 15 amino acids. Germline loops: CDR1 SGHRS, CDR2 YFSETQ. CDR3 sequence reads: CASSSRDSLYNEQFF. For the CDR3, the DNA is TGCGCCAGCAGCTCCCGGGACAGCCTCTACAATGAGCAGTTCTTC.

The chain carries TRBV5-6 and TRBJ2-1; 10 positions agree with TRBD1. Per germline, CDR1 SGHDT and CDR2 YYEEEE. Germline trimming cut 0 bases from V and 7 bases from J; bases unmatched to any gene: 4. CDR3 length: 15 residues. This CDR3 is CASSLDPGQGNEQFF. The CDR3, as DNA: TGTGCCAGCAGCTTGGACCCGGGACAGGGGAATGAGCAGTTCTTC. The complete variable domain, with remaining parts taken from reference TRBV5-6 and TRBJ2-1, reads DAGVTQSPTHLIKTRGQQVTLRCSPKSGHDTVSWYQQALGQGPQFIFQYYEEEERQRGNFPDRFSGHQFPNYSSELNVNALLLGDSALYLCASSLDPGQGNEQFFGPGTRLTVL.